The 9 T cell receptor beta chains below all came from one sample that was sequenced in a study of graft-versus-host responses after intestinal transplantation. The repertoire was sequenced with immunoSEQ multiplex PCR; TCRdb's copy has only in-frame clones and lacks some. The sample contains 90,000 to 100,000 clones, 86% of which appear only once. The material sequenced was PBMCs, taken 255 days after intestinal transplant. The receptors derive from a human patient who received an intestinal transplant, so some T cells may come from the graft donor.

This clone was counted a few times. The chain recombines TRBV5-1 with TRBJ1-2, with D possibly TRBD1 on 6 matching bases. Per the germline V gene, CDR1 is SGHRS and CDR2 is YFSETQ. Trimming removed 0 bases from V and 8 bases from J, with 14 bases in between. CDR3 length equals 14 residues. CDR3 amino acids: CASSLERAQGGYTF. CDR3 coding DNA: TGCGCCAGCAGCTTGGAGAGGGCCCAGGGGGGCTACACCTTC.

The chain employs TRBV5-5 and TRBJ2-1; 10 nucleotides align to TRBD2. V lost 4 bases and J lost 2; bases outside the gene matches: 6. CDR3 size: 16 residues. Germline V CDR1 and CDR2: SGHKS, YYEKEE (reference sequence). The DNA of the CDR3 is TGTGCCAGCAGCACCTCTAGCGGGAGCACCTACAATGAGCAGTTCTTC. It codes for CASSTSSGSTYNEQFF.

The V gene is TRBV19, the J gene TRBJ1-2; TRBD1 aligns across 11 bases. Germline trimming cut 5 bases from V and 0 bases from J; bases unmatched to any gene: 11. Germline-derived CDR1 and CDR2 are LNHDA and SQIVND (reference sequence). The CDR3 spans 18 residues. The CDR3, as DNA: TGTGCCAGTAGTCCCACCCCAGGGACAGGGGGAGCTAACTATGGCTACACCTTC. Translating it yields CASSPTPGTGGANYGYTF.

The genes are TRBV19 and TRBJ1-2, with TRBD1 matching over 10 bases. Trimming removed 9 bases from V and 8 bases from J; junction bases left unmatched: 9. Germline CDR1 reads LNHDA; CDR2 reads SQIVND (reference sequence). CDR3 length: 13 residues. CDR3: CASGTGVFGGYTF. CDR3 DNA sequence: TGTGCCAGCGGGACAGGGGTTTTTGGAGGCTACACCTTC.

The V call is TRBV5-1, the J call TRBJ1-2, with TRBD1 as a possible D gene (5 bases). Germline values: CDR1 SGHRS, CDR2 YFSETQ. The germline V and J ends were trimmed by 3 bases and 4 bases, with 19 bases remaining between them. The CDR3 has 16 amino acids. The CDR3 DNA sequence: TGCGCCAGCAGCTCGGGCCGGGGGTTGGCTGGCTATGGCTACACCTTC. Its protein product is CASSSGRGLAGYGYTF.

CDR3 nucleotide sequence: TGTGCCAGCAGAGCAGAACGGGGGTCTGGCTACACCTTC. This sequence encodes CASRAERGSGYTF. The J gene is TRBJ1-2, the V gene TRBV7-2, with D perhaps TRBD1 (5 bases). The CDR3 has 13 residues. The germline V and J ends were trimmed by 6 bases and 7 bases, with 15 bases remaining between them. Germline values: CDR1 SGHTA, CDR2 FQGNSA.

As regards this clone: A read error may explain this, as a much larger clone is one base away. The chain uses TRBV2 and TRBJ2-6; possible D gene TRBD2, 6 bases. V gave up 4 bases and J gave up 2 bases, with 9 bases separating them. CDR1 and CDR2 from the germline V gene are SNHLY and FYNNEI. CDR3 length: 15 amino acids. The CDR3: CASSVSGAGANVLTF. The CDR3 DNA follows: TGTGCCAGCAGTGTCTCGGGGGCTGGGGCCAACGTCCTGACTTTC.

CDR3 amino acids: CASSQIQGSTEAFF. CDR3 bases: TGCGCCAGCAGCCAAATACAAGGTTCGACTGAAGCTTTCTTT. V usage is TRBV4-1 and J usage is TRBJ1-1; no reliable D call. Germline loops: CDR1 MGHRA, CDR2 YSYEKL. There are 14 residues in the CDR3. Trimming pared 2 bases from V and 5 bases from J, leaving 12 bases between.

The chain joins TRBV4-1 to TRBJ2-5; D might be TRBD1 (5 bases). The germline gives CDR1 MGHRA, CDR2 YSYEKL. The CDR3 covers 17 residues. V was pared by 1 base and J by 5 bases, with 20 bases between. CDR3 nucleotides: TGCGCCAGCAGCCAAGTAGGACGGATGAAAGGGGTTGAGACCCAGTACTTC. Encoded protein: CASSQVGRMKGVETQYF.